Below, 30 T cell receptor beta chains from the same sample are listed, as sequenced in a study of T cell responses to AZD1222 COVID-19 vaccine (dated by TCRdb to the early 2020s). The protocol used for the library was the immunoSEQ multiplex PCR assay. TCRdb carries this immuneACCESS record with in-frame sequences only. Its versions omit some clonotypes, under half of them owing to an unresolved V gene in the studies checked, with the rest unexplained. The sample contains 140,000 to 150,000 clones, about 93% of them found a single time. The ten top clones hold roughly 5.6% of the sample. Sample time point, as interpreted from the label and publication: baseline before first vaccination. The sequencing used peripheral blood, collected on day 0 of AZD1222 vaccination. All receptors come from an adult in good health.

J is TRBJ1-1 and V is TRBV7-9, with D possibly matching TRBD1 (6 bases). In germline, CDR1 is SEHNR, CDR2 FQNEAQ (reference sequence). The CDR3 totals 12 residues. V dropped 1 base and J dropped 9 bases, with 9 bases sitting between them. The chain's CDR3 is CASSLGTGKAFF. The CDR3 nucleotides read TGTGCCAGCAGCTTAGGAACAGGGAAAGCTTTCTTT.

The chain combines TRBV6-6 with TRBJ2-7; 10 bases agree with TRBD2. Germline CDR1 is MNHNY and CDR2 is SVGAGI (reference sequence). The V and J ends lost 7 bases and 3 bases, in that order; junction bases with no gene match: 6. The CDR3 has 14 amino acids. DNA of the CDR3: TGTGCCAGCACCGAGGGACTAGCGAACTACGAGCAGTACTTC. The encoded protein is CASTEGLANYEQYF.

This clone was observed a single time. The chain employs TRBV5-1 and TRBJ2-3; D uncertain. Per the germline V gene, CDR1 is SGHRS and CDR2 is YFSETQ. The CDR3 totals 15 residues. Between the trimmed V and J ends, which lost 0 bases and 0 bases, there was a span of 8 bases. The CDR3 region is CASSLGRRSTDTQYF. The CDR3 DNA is TGCGCCAGCAGCTTGGGGAGAAGGAGCACAGATACGCAGTATTTT.

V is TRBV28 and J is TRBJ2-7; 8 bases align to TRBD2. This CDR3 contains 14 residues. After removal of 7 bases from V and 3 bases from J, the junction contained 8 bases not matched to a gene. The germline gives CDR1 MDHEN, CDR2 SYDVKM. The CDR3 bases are TGTGCCAGCACCTTAGGCGGGAGGATCTACGAGCAGTACTTC. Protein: CASTLGGRIYEQYF. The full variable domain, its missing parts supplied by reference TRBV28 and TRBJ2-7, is DVKVTQSSRYLVKRTGEKVFLECVQDMDHENMFWYRQDPGLGLRLIYFSYDVKMKEKGDIPEGYSVSREKKERFSLILESASTNQTSMYLCASTLGGRIYEQYFGPGTRLTVT.

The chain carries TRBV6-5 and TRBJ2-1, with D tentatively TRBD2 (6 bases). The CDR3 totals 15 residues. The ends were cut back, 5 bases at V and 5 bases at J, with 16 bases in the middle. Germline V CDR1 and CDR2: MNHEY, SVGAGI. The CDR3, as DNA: TGTGCCAGCAGTCGCGGAGGGACTTTTAACAATGAGCAGTTCTTC. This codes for CASSRGGTFNNEQFF.

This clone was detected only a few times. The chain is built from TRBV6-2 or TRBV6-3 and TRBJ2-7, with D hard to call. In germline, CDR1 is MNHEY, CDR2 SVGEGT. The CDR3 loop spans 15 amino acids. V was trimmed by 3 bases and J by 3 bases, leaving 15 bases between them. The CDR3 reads CASSYRQDVLYEQYF. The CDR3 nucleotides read TGTGCCAGCAGTTATAGGCAGGACGTACTCTACGAGCAGTACTTC.

CDR3 in DNA: TGTGCCAGCAGTGGAGGGGGTTTGTCTTTCGGCGAGCAGTACTTC. Encoded protein: CASSGGGLSFGEQYF. The chain carries TRBV2 and TRBJ2-7; a weak D match, TRBD1 (6 bases). V was trimmed by 4 bases and J by 6 bases, leaving 19 bases between them. Germline CDR1 and CDR2: SNHLY and FYNNEI. The CDR3 has 15 residues.

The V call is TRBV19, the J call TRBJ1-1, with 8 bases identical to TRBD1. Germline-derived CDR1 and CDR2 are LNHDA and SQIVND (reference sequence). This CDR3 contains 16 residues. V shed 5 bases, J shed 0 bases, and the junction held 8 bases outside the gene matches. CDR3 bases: TGTGCCAGTAGTCCAGGGACAGGAAGAATGAACACTGAAGCTTTCTTT. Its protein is CASSPGTGRMNTEAFF.

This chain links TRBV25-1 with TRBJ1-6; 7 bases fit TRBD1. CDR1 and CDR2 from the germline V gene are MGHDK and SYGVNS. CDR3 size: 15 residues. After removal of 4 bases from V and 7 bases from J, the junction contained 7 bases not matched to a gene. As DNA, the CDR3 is TGTGCCAGCAGTGTCCGGGACAGTCTAAATTCACCCCTCCACTTT. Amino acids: CASSVRDSLNSPLHF.

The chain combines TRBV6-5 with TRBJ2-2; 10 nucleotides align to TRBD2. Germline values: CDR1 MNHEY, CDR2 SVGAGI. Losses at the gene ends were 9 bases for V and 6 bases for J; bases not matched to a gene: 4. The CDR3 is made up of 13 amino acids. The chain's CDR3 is CASGLAAAGELFF. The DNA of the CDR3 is TGTGCCAGTGGACTAGCGGCCGCCGGGGAGCTGTTTTTT.

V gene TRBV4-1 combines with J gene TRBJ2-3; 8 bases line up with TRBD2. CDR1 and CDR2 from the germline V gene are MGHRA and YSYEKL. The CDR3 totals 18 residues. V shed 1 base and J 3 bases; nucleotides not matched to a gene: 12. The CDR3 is CASSQAAPAGRATDTQYF. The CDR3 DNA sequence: TGCGCCAGCAGCCAAGCCGCGCCAGCCGGGAGGGCGACAGATACGCAGTATTTT.

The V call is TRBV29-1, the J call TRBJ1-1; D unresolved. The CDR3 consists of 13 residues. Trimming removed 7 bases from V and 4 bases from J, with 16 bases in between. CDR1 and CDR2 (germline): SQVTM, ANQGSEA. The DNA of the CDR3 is TGCAGCGGCGTGGAAGGGTCTAGCACTGAAGCTTTCTTT. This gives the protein CSGVEGSSTEAFF.

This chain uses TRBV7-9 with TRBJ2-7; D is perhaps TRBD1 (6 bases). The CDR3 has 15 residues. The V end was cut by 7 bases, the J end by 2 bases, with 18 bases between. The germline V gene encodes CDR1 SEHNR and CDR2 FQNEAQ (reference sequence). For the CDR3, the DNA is TGTGCCAGCAATGGGGGCCAAAGCAACCCCTACGAGCAGTACTTC. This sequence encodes CASNGGQSNPYEQYF.

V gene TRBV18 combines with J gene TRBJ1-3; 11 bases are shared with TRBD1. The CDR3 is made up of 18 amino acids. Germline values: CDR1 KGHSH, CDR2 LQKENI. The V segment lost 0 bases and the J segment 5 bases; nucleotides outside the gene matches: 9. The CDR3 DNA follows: TGTGCCAGCTCACCACCTTTGGGACAGGGGGTTGTCAGAAACACCATATATTTT. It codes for CASSPPLGQGVVRNTIYF.

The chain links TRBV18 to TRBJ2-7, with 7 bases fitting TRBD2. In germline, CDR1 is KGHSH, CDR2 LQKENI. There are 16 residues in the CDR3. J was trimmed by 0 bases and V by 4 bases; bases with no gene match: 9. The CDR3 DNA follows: TGTGCCAGCTCACGTGAGGGCGGGAGAACCTCCTACGAGCAGTACTTC. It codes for CASSREGGRTSYEQYF.

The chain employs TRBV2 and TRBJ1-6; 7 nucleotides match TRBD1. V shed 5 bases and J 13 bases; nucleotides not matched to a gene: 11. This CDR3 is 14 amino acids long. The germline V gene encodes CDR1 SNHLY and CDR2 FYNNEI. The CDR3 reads CASSLTGSWSPLHF. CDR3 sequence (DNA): TGTGCCAGCAGTTTGACAGGGTCGTGGTCCCCCCTCCACTTT.

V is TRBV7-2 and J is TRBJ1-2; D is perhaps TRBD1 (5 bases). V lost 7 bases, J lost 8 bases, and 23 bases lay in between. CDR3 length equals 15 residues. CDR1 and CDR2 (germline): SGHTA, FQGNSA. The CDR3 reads CASTLRGDQGYGYTF. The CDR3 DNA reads TGTGCCAGCACCCTCCGGGGGGATCAGGGTTACGGCTACACCTTC.

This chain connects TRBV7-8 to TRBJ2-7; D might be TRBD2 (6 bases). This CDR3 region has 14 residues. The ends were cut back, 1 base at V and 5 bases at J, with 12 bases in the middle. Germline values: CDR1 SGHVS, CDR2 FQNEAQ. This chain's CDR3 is CASSLGGDVNEQYF. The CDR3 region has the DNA TGTGCCAGCAGCTTAGGGGGGGACGTAAACGAGCAGTACTTC.

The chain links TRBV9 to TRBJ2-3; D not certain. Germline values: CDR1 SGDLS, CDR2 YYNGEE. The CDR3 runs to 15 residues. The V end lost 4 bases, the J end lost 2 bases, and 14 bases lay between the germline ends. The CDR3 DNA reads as TGTGCCAGCAGCAGCTTAGGCTTCTCCACAGATACGCAGTATTTT. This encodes CASSSLGFSTDTQYF.

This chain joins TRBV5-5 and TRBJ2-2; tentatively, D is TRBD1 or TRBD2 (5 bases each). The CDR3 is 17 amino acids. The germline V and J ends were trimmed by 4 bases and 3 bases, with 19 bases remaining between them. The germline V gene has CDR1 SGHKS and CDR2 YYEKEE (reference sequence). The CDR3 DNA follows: TGTGCCAGCAGCCCCCTCGGGGCGCCTTCATACACCGGGGAGCTGTTTTTT. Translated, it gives CASSPLGAPSYTGELFF.

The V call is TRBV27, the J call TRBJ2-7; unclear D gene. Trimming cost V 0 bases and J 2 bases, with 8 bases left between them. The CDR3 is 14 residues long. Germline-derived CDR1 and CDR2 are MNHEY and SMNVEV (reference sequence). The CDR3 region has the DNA TGTGCCAGCAGTTTATCCCGTCGGGCCTACGAGCAGTACTTC. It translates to CASSLSRRAYEQYF.

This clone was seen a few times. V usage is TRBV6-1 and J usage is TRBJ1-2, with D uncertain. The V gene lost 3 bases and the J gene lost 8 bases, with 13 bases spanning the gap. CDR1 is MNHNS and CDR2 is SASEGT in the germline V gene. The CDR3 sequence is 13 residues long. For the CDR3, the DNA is TGTGCCAGCAGTGATTCGGAAGTAGACGGCTACACCTTC. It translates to CASSDSEVDGYTF.

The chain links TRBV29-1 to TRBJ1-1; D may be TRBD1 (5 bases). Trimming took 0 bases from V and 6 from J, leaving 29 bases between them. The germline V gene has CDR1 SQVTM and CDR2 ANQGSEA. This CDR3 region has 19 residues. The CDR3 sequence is CSVEDPLNGRQGQDAEAFF. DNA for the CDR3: TGCAGCGTTGAAGATCCCCTTAATGGCAGGCAGGGTCAAGACGCTGAAGCTTTCTTT.

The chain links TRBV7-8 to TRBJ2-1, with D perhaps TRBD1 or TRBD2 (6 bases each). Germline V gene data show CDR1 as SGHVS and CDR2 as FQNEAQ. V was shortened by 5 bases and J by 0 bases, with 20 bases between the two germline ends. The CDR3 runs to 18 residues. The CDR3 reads CASSPIGGTAVSYNEQFF. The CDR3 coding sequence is TGTGCCAGCAGCCCTATAGGGGGGACTGCCGTCTCCTACAATGAGCAGTTCTTC.

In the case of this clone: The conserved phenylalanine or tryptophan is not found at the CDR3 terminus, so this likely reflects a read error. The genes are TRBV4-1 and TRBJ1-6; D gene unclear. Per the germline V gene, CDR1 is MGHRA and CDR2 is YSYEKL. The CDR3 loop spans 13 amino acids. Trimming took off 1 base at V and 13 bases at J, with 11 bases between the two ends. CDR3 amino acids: CASSQGERMPLHL. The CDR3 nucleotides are TGCGCCAGCAGCCAAGGGGAGAGGATGCCCCTCCACCTT.

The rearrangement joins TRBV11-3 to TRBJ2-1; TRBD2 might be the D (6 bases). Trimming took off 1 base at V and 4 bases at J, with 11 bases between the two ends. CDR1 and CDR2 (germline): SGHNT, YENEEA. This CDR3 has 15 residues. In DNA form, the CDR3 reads TGTGCCAGCAGCTTAGGGAGGGACCATTACAATGAGCAGTTCTTC. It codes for CASSLGRDHYNEQFF.

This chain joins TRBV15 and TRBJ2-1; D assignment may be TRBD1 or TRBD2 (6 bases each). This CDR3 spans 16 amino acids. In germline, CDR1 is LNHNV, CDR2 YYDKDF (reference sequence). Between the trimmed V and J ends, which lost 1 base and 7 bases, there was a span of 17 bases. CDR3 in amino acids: CATSRALTGTGNEQFF. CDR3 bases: TGTGCCACCAGCAGAGCTCTAACAGGGACTGGGAATGAGCAGTTCTTC. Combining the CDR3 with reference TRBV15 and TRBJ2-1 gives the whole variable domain DAMVIQNPRYQVTQFGKPVTLSCSQTLNHNVMYWYQQKSSQAPKLLFHYYDKDFNNEADTPDNFQSRRPNTSFCFLDIRSPGLGDTAMYLCATSRALTGTGNEQFFGPGTRLTVL.

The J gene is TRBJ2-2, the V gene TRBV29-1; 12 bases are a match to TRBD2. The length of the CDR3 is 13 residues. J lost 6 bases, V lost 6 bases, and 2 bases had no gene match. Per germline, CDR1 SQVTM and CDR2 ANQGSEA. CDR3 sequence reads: CSVRLAGAGELFF. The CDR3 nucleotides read TGCAGCGTCCGACTAGCGGGAGCCGGGGAGCTGTTTTTT.

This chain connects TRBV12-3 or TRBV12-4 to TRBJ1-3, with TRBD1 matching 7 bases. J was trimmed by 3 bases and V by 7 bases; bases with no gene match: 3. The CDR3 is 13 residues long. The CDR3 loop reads CASTTGYGNTIYF. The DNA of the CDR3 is TGTGCCAGCACGACAGGGTATGGAAACACCATATATTTT.

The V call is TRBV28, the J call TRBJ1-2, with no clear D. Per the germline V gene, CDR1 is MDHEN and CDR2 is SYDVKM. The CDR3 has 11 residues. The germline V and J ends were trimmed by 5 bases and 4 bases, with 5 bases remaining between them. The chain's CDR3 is CASSPSYGYTF. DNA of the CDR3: TGTGCCAGCAGTCCGTCCTATGGCTACACCTTC.